Shown below are 5 T cell receptor beta chains from a single sample sequenced in a study of CD8 T cells in Susac syndrome. The RNA, about 0.5 to 1 ug, was put through reverse transcription using random hexamers. TCRdb itself ran the immunoSEQ multiplex PCR reads through MiXCR, one entry per CDR3 protein. The profile covers approximately 170,000 distinct CDR3 sequences, with approximately 94% appearing a single time and over 0.09% taken by the ten largest. Material for sequencing was CD4+ T cells from PBMCs. The source of these receptors is a human donor with multiple sclerosis.

This clonotype came up once. The CDR3 reads CASSAVGGGTGELFF. CDR3 in DNA: TGTGCCAGCAGCGCCGTGGGGGGAGGTACCGGGGAGCTGTTTTTT. This chain joins TRBV9 and TRBJ2-2; D might be TRBD2 (6 bases). The CDR3 runs 15 residues. Germline V CDR1 and CDR2: SGDLS, YYNGEE. Trimming removed 3 bases from V and 5 bases from J, with 14 bases in between.

The chain links TRBV30 to TRBJ2-7; D gene uncertain. CDR3 size: 11 residues. V lost 1 base and J lost 3, with 4 bases in between. Germline V CDR1 and CDR2: GTSNPN, SVGIG (reference sequence). DNA of the CDR3: TGTGCCTGGAGTGATATCTACGAGCAGTACTTC. Translation: CAWSDIYEQYF.

The chain is built from TRBV28 and TRBJ2-5; possibly TRBD1 for D (7 bases). V lost 3 bases and J lost 5, with 10 bases in between. Germline V gene data show CDR1 as MDHEN and CDR2 as SYDVKM. The CDR3 sequence is 13 residues long. CDR3 coding DNA: TGTGCCAGCAGTTTCGGAGGGGGCGAGACCCAGTACTTC. Amino acids: CASSFGGGETQYF.

The chain links TRBV29-1 to TRBJ1-1; no firm D call. Looked up from germline, CDR1 is SQVTM and CDR2 is ANQGSEA. Trimming shortened V by 5 bases and J by 4 bases, and 14 bases separated the two germline ends. CDR3 size: 13 residues. CDR3 protein: CSVLDPLLTEAFF. The CDR3 DNA reads TGCAGCGTTCTGGACCCACTACTCACTGAAGCTTTCTTT.

This chain links TRBV2 with TRBJ2-5; D unresolved. The CDR3 sequence is 12 residues long. Deletions cut 5 bases from V and 5 bases from J, with 9 bases between. Germline lookup yields CDR1 SNHLY and CDR2 FYNNEI. CDR3 residues: CASSPVGETQYF. Here the CDR3 DNA reads TGTGCCAGCAGTCCCGTAGGGGAGACCCAGTACTTC.